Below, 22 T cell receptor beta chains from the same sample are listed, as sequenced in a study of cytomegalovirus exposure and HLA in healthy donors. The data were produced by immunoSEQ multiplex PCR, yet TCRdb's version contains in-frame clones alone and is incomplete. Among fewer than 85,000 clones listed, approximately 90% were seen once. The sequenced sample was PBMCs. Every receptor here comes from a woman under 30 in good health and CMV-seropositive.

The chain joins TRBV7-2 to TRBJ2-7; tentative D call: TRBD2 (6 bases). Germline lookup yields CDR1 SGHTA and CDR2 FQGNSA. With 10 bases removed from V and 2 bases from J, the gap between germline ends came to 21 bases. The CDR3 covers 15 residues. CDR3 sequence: CATNPPGEVAYEQYF. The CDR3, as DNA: TGTGCCACAAATCCCCCCGGGGAGGTAGCCTACGAGCAGTACTTC.

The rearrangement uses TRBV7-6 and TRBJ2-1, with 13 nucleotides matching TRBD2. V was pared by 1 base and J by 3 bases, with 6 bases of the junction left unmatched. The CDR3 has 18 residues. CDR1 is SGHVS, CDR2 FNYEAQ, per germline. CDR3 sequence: CASSLVPGLAGLYNEQFF. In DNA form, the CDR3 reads TGTGCCAGCAGCTTAGTCCCGGGACTAGCGGGGCTCTACAATGAGCAGTTCTTC.

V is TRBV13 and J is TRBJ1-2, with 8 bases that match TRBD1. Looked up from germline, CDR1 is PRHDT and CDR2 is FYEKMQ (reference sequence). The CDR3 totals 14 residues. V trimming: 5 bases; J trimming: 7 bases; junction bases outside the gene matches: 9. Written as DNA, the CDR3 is TGTGCCAGCAGCGGACAGGGTAGAGTGGGTGGCTACACCTTC. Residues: CASSGQGRVGGYTF.

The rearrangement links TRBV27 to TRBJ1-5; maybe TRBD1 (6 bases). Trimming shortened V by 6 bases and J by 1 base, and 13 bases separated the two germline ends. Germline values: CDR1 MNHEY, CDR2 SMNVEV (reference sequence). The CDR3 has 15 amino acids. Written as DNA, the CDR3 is TGTGCCAGCAGCCTCCGGGGGGCGAGCAATCAGCCCCAGCATTTT. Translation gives CASSLRGASNQPQHF.

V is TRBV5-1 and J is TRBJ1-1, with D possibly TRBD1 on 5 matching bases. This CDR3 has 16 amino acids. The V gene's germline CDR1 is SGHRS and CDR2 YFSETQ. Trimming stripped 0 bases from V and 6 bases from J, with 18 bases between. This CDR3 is CASSLVQGALGAEAFF. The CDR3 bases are TGCGCCAGCAGCTTGGTTCAAGGGGCCCTAGGGGCTGAAGCTTTCTTT.

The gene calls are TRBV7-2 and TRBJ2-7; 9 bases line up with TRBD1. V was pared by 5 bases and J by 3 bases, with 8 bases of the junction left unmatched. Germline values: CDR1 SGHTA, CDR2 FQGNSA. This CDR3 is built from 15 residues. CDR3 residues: CASSLEQGAIYEQYF. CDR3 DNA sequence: TGTGCCAGCAGCCTAGAACAGGGGGCGATCTACGAGCAGTACTTC. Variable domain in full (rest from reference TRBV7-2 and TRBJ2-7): GAGVSQSPSNKVTEKGKDVELRCDPISGHTALYWYRQSLGQGLEFLIYFQGNSAPDKSGLPSDRFSAERTGGSVSTLTIQRTQQEDSAVYLCASSLEQGAIYEQYFGPGTRLTVT.

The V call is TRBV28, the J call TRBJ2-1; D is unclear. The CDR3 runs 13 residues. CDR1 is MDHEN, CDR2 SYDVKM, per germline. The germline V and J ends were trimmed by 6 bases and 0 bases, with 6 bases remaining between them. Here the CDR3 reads CASRLSSYNEQFF. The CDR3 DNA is TGTGCCAGCAGGTTGAGCTCCTACAATGAGCAGTTCTTC.

CDR3 DNA: TGTGCCAGCAGCCCACAAGCGGGGAACGGCCCCACAGATGAGCAGTTCTTC. This translates into CASSPQAGNGPTDEQFF. The gene calls are TRBV11-1 and TRBJ2-1; 7 nucleotides align to TRBD2. CDR1 is SGHAT, CDR2 FQDESV, per germline (reference sequence). This CDR3 contains 17 residues. The V and J ends lost 5 bases and 8 bases, in that order; junction bases with no gene match: 18.

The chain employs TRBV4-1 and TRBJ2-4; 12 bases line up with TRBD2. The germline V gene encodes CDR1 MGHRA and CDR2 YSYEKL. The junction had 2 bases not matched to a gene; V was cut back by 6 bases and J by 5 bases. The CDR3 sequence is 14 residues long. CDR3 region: CASRRLAGENIQYF. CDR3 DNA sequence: TGCGCCAGCAGAAGACTAGCGGGGGAAAACATTCAGTACTTC.

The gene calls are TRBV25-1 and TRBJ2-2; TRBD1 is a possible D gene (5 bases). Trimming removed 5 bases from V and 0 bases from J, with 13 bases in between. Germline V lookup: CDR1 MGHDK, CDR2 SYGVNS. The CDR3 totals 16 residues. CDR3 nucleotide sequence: TGTGCCAGCAGTCTGGAAGGGGCGACGAACACCGGGGAGCTGTTTTTT. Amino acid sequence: CASSLEGATNTGELFF. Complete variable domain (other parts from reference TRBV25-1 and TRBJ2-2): EADIYQTPRYLVIGTGKKITLECSQTMGHDKMYWYQQDPGMELHLIHYSYGVNSTEKGDLSSESTVSRIRTEHFPLTLESARPSHTSQYLCASSLEGATNTGELFFGEGSRLTVL.

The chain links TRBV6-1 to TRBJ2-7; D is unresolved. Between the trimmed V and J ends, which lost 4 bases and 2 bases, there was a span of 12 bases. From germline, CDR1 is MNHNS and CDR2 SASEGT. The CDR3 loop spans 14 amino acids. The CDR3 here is CASSVLASTYEQYF. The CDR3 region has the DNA TGTGCCAGCAGTGTTCTCGCCAGTACCTACGAGCAGTACTTC.

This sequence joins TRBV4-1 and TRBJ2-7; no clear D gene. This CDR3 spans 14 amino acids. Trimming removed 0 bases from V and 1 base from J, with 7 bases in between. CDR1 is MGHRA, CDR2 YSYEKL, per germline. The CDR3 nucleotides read TGCGCCAGCAGCCAAGAATCAGGATCCTACGAGCAGTACTTC. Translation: CASSQESGSYEQYF.

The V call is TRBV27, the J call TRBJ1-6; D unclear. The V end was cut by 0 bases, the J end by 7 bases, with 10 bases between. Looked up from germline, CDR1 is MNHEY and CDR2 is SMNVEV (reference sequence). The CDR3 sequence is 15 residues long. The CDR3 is CASSLSWSQNSPLHF. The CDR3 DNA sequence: TGTGCCAGCAGTTTATCGTGGAGCCAGAATTCACCCCTCCACTTT.

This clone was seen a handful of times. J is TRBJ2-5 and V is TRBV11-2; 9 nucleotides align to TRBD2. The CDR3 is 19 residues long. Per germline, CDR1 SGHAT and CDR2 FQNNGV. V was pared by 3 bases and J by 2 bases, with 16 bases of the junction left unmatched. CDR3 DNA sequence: TGTGCCAGCAGCTTGGGACGTGGACTAGCGAGACCTATACAAGAGACCCAGTACTTC. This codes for CASSLGRGLARPIQETQYF.

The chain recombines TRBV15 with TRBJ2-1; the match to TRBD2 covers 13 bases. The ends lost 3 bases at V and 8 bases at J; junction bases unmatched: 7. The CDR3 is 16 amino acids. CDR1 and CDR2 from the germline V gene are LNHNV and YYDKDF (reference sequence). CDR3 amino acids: CATSRGTSGKIYEQFF. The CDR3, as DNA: TGTGCCACCAGCAGGGGGACTAGCGGGAAAATCTATGAGCAGTTCTTC.

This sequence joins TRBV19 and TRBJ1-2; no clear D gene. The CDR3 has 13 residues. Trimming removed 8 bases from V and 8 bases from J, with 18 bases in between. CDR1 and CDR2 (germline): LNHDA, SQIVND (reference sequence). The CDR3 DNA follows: TGTGCCAGTTCACGGTTATTTTCAGGCGGCTACACCTTC. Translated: CASSRLFSGGYTF.

The DNA for the CDR3 is TGTGCCAGCAGCCTGGACAGTGCAACTAATGAAAAACTGTTTTTT. Translated, it gives CASSLDSATNEKLFF. This chain connects TRBV5-5 to TRBJ1-4; D may be TRBD1 (6 bases). This CDR3 has 15 amino acids. The V end was cut by 4 bases, the J end by 0 bases, with 10 bases between. CDR1 is SGHKS and CDR2 is YYEKEE in the germline V gene (reference sequence).

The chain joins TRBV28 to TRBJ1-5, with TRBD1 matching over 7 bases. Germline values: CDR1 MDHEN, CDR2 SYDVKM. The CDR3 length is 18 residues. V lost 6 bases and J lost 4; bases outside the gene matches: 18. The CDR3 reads CASRLDRDAYGINQPQHF. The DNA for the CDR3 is TGTGCCAGCAGACTAGACAGGGACGCCTACGGAATTAATCAGCCCCAGCATTTT.

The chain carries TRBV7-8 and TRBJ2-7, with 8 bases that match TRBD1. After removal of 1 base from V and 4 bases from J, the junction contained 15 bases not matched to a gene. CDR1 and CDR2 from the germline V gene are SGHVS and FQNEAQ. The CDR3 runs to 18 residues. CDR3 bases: TGTGCCAGCAGCTTAGACTACTATTCAGGGGGCGCGGATTACGAGCAGTACTTC. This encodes CASSLDYYSGGADYEQYF.

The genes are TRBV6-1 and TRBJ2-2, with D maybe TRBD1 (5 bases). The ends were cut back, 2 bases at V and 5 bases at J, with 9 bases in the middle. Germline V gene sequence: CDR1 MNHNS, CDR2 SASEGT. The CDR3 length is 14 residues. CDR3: CASSESRVTGELFF. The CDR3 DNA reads TGTGCCAGCAGTGAATCCAGGGTAACCGGGGAGCTGTTTTTT.

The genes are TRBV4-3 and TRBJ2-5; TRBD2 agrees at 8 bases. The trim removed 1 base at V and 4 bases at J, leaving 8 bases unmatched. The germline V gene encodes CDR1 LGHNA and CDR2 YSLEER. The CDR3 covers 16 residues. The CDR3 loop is CASSQAHSGERETQYF. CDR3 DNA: TGCGCCAGCAGCCAAGCCCATAGCGGGGAACGAGAGACCCAGTACTTC.

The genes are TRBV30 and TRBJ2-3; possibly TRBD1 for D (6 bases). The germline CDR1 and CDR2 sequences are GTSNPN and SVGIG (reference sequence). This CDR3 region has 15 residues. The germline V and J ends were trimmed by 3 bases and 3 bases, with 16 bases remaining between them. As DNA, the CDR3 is TGTGCCTGGAGCGCCCAGGGGAAAGGAACAGATACGCAGTATTTT. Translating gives CAWSAQGKGTDTQYF.